This T cell receptor beta chain was captured in a study of T cell changes during pregnancy in multiple sclerosis. This CDR3 contains 18 residues. Per the germline V gene, CDR1 is SSHAT and CDR2 is FNYEAQ (reference sequence). On this clone itself: The junction does not match germline at one end; this may be a read error.

The table came from immunoSEQ multiplex PCR; TCRdb's copy has only in-frame clones and leaves some out. The sample records roughly 34,000 clones, roughly 90% being singletons. The sequences come from CD8+ T cells from peripheral blood mononuclear cells, collected in the third trimester of pregnancy. The chain joins TRBV7-7 to TRBJ2-1, with 8 bases matching TRBD2. The sequence came from a female donor with multiple sclerosis, enrolled in a pregnancy study. The CDR3 is CASSLVPSSGGIHNEQFF. CDR3 DNA: TGTGCTAGCAGCTTAGTTCCCTCGTCGGGGGGGATTCACAATGAGCAGTTCTTC.